Listed below are T cell receptor beta chains from one sample, sequenced in a study of blood T cell repertoires in COVID-19. Measured with immunoSEQ multiplex PCR; TCRdb has only the in-frame clones, and not every one. The repertoire has over 25,000 clones, over 75% of them found once; the top ten carry around a sixth. The specimen was peripheral blood. The origin of the receptors is a man aged 70-80 years with active COVID-19. CDR3s include the opening cysteine and the closing phenylalanine or tryptophan.

TRBJ1-6 TRBV11-2 CASSLASPNSPLHF
TRBJ2-3 TRBV5-1 CASSLNLAGGTDTQYF
TRBJ2-5 TRBV7-9 CASVLSPETQYF
TRBJ2-7 TRBV29-1 CSAKQGSEQYF
TRBJ2-7 TRBV3-1/TRBV3-2 CASSLGPGGYEQYF
TRBJ2-6 TRBV10-3 CAISDRTGSRYGANVLTF
TRBJ1-5 TRBV4-1 CASSQNVGAHFQPQHF
TRBJ2-3 TRBV15 CATRQGGADTQYF
TRBJ1-6 TRBV6-5 CASSYSRQVGSPLHF
TRBJ1-4 TRBV28 CASSLGWQGSAKLFF
TRBJ2-7 TRBV9 CASSVGQGTGIHEQYF
TRBJ2-3 TRBV9 CASSEGSRTDTQYF
TRBJ2-6 TRBV19 CASKSRSGRGSGANVLTF
TRBJ2-1 TRBV7-7 CASSPGLASGNEQFF
TRBJ2-5 TRBV29-1 CSVGAQETQYF
TRBJ2-3 TRBV29-1 CSVGKTGTSGADTQYF
TRBJ2-3 TRBV5-1 CASRPAGGANTDTQYF
TRBJ2-3 TRBV30 CAWSVAGPSTDTQYF
TRBJ2-7 TRBV28 CASNGGYEQYF
TRBJ1-5 TRBV4-2 CASSQEWTGDQPQHF
TRBJ2-6 TRBV12-3/TRBV12-4 CASIHSGANVLTF
TRBJ1-1 TRBV7-2 CASSLSRGGYTEAFF
TRBJ1-3 TRBV11-2 CASSFLGSSGNTIYF
TRBJ1-3 TRBV15 CATSRDKGTGSGNTIYF
TRBJ2-6 TRBV7-3 CASSPGTGRLSGANVLTF
TRBJ2-3 TRBV3-1/TRBV3-2 CASSQGLAGSDTQYF
TRBJ2-5 TRBV27 CASSPGTSGRQETQYF
TRBJ1-1 TRBV29-1 CSVAPTGGTEAFF